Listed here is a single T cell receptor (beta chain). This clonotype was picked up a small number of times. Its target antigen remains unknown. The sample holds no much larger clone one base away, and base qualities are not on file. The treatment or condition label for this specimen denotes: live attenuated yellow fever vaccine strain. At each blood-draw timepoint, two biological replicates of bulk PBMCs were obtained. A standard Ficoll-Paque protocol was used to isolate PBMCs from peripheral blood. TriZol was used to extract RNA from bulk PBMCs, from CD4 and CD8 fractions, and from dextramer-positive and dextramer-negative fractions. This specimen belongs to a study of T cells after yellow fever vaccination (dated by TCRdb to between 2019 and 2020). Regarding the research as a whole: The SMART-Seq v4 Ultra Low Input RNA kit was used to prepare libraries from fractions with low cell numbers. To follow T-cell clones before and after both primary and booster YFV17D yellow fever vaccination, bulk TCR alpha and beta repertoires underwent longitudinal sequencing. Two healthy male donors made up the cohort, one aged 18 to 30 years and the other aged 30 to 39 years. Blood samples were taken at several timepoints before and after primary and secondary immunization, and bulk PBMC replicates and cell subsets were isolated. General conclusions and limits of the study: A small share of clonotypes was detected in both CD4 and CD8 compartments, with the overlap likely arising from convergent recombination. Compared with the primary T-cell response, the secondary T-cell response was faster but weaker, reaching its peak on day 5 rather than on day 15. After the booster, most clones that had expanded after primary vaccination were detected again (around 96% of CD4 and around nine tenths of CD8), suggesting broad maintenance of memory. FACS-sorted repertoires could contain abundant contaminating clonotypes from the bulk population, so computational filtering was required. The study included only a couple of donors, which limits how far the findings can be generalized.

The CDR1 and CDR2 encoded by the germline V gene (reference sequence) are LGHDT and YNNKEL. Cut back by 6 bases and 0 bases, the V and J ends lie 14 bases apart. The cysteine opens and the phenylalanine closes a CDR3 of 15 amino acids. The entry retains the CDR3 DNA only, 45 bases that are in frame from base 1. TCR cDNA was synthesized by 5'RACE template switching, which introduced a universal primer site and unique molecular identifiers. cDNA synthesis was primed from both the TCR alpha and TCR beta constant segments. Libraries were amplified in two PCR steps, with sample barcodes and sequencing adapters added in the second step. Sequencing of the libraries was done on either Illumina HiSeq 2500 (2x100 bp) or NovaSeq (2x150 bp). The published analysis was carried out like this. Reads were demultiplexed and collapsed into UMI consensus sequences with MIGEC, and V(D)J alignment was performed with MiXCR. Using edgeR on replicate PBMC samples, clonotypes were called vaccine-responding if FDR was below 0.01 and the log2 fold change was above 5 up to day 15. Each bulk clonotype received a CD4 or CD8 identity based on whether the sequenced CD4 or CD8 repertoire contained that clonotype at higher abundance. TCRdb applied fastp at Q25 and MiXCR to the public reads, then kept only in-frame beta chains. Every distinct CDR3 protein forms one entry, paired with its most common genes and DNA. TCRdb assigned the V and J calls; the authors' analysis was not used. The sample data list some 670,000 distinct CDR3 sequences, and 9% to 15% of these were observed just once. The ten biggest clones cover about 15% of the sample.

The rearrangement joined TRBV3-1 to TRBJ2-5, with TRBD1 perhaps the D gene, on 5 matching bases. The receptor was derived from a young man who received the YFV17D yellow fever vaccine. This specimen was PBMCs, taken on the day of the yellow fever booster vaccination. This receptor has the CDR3 CASSQGILDQETQYF. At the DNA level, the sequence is TGTGCCAGCAGTCAGGGTATCCTGGACCAAGAGACCCAGTACTTC.